These T cell receptor beta chains were read from a single sample in a study of T-cell reconstitution after alpha-beta-depleted transplantation in children. TCRdb re-analysed the PCR reads in MiXCR, keeping a single row per CDR3 protein. The sample lists approximately 500,000 distinct CDR3 sequences, roughly a tenth occurring once. The source was PBMCs, collected before TCRalphabeta/CD19-depleted stem cell transplant. The receptors come from a child aged 2-9 years with inherited bone marrow failure, due to receive a stem cell transplant. CDR3s include the opening cysteine and the closing phenylalanine or tryptophan. Each record gives: CDR3 protein, CDR3 DNA, V gene, D gene, J gene, clone size. D genes are given only for firm matches. The size of a clone is reported for some rows only, either as once, few or many, or as a class for expanded clones.

CDR3 protein: CASSLDSRGYEQYF
CDR3 DNA: TGTGCCAGCAGCCTGGACAGTCGAGGCTACGAGCAGTACTTC
V gene: TRBV6-1
D gene: -
J gene: TRBJ2-7
clone size: many

CDR3 protein: CASSIRQGVVSGANVLTF
CDR3 DNA: TGTGCCAGCAGCATTAGACAGGGGGTAGTCTCTGGGGCCAACGTCCTGACTTTC
V gene: TRBV11-2
D gene: TRBD1
J gene: TRBJ2-6
clone size: many

CDR3 protein: CASTPRYRTGADGYTF
CDR3 DNA: TGTGCCAGCACTCCCCGTTACCGGACAGGGGCTGATGGCTACACCTTC
V gene: TRBV28
D gene: TRBD1
J gene: TRBJ1-2
clone size: many

CDR3 protein: CASSSDRSEAFF
CDR3 DNA: TGCGCCAGCAGCTCGGACAGAAGTGAAGCTTTCTTT
V gene: TRBV5-1
D gene: -
J gene: TRBJ1-1
clone size: -

CDR3 protein: CASSSTITNYGYTF
CDR3 DNA: TGTGCCAGCAGCTCGACAATAACCAACTATGGCTACACCTTC
V gene: TRBV7-9
D gene: -
J gene: TRBJ1-2
clone size: -

CDR3 protein: CAWSIEVAAEYEQYF
CDR3 DNA: TGTGCCTGGAGTATAGAGGTGGCGGCGGAGTACGAGCAGTACTTC
V gene: TRBV30
D gene: -
J gene: TRBJ2-7
clone size: -

CDR3 protein: CASSLTSTSGYNEQFF
CDR3 DNA: TGTGCCAGCAGTTTAACGTCGACTAGCGGCTACAATGAGCAGTTCTTC
V gene: TRBV27
D gene: TRBD2
J gene: TRBJ2-1
clone size: many

CDR3 protein: CASGAGPNSYEQYF
CDR3 DNA: TGTGCCAGCGGAGCGGGACCCAACTCCTACGAGCAGTACTTC
V gene: TRBV12-3/TRBV12-4
D gene: TRBD2
J gene: TRBJ2-7
clone size: many

CDR3 protein: CASTPDGTDTQYF
CDR3 DNA: TGTGCCAGCACTCCTGACGGAACAGATACGCAGTATTTT
V gene: TRBV27
D gene: -
J gene: TRBJ2-3
clone size: many

CDR3 protein: CASSYSWGHEQFF
CDR3 DNA: TGTGCCAGCAGTTACTCTTGGGGCCATGAGCAGTTCTTC
V gene: TRBV6-5
D gene: -
J gene: TRBJ2-1
clone size: many

CDR3 protein: CASNADSNTEAFF
CDR3 DNA: TGTGCCAGCAATGCAGACAGTAACACTGAAGCTTTCTTT
V gene: TRBV2
D gene: -
J gene: TRBJ1-1
clone size: many

CDR3 protein: CASSLVVGLGETQYF
CDR3 DNA: TGTGCCAGCAGCTTGGTAGTCGGGTTGGGGGAGACCCAGTACTTC
V gene: TRBV5-5
D gene: -
J gene: TRBJ2-5
clone size: -

CDR3 protein: CASSPPGLVAGEQFF
CDR3 DNA: TGTGCCAGCAGTCCCCCGGGACTAGTGGCTGGCGAGCAGTTCTTC
V gene: TRBV28
D gene: TRBD2
J gene: TRBJ2-1
clone size: many

CDR3 protein: CASSMGLAEAYEQYF
CDR3 DNA: TGTGCCAGCAGTATGGGACTAGCGGAGGCCTACGAGCAGTACTTC
V gene: TRBV6-2/TRBV6-3
D gene: TRBD2
J gene: TRBJ2-7
clone size: few

CDR3 protein: CASSLEIALQSYNEQFF
CDR3 DNA: TGTGCCAGCAGCTTAGAAATTGCTCTTCAGTCCTACAATGAGCAGTTCTTC
V gene: TRBV7-9
D gene: -
J gene: TRBJ2-1
clone size: many

CDR3 protein: CASSVAAYQETQYF
CDR3 DNA: TGTGCCAGCAGCGTAGCGGCTTACCAAGAGACCCAGTACTTC
V gene: TRBV9
D gene: -
J gene: TRBJ2-5
clone size: many

CDR3 protein: CASSPQGRTGNGYTF
CDR3 DNA: TGTGCCAGTAGTCCCCAAGGGAGGACAGGGAATGGCTACACCTTC
V gene: TRBV19
D gene: TRBD1
J gene: TRBJ1-2
clone size: -

CDR3 protein: CASSPGLVNDEQYF
CDR3 DNA: TGCGCCAGCAGCCCGGGGCTAGTTAATGACGAGCAGTACTTC
V gene: TRBV5-1
D gene: -
J gene: TRBJ2-7
clone size: many

CDR3 protein: CASSLFYGPYGYTF
CDR3 DNA: TGTGCCAGCAGCTTATTCTACGGGCCCTATGGCTACACCTTC
V gene: TRBV7-2
D gene: -
J gene: TRBJ1-2
clone size: few

CDR3 protein: CASSVERRGQDAYEQYF
CDR3 DNA: TGTGCCAGCAGCGTAGAGAGGAGGGGACAGGACGCCTACGAGCAGTACTTC
V gene: TRBV9
D gene: TRBD1
J gene: TRBJ2-7
clone size: few

CDR3 protein: CAWSVTYPRGLEAFF
CDR3 DNA: TGTGCCTGGAGTGTAACCTACCCCAGAGGGCTTGAAGCTTTCTTT
V gene: TRBV30
D gene: -
J gene: TRBJ1-1
clone size: few

CDR3 protein: CAISESRDSNQPQHF
CDR3 DNA: TGTGCCATCAGTGAGTCGCGGGACAGCAATCAGCCCCAGCATTTT
V gene: TRBV10-3
D gene: -
J gene: TRBJ1-5
clone size: -

CDR3 protein: CASRDRGRTGELFF
CDR3 DNA: TGCGCCAGCAGGGACAGGGGGCGGACCGGGGAGCTGTTTTTT
V gene: TRBV23-1
D gene: TRBD1
J gene: TRBJ2-2
clone size: many

CDR3 protein: CASTGNYGYTF
CDR3 DNA: TGTGCCAGTACTGGGAACTATGGCTACACCTTC
V gene: TRBV19
D gene: -
J gene: TRBJ1-2
clone size: -

CDR3 protein: CASSYGHAEAFF
CDR3 DNA: TGTGCCAGCAGTTACGGGCACGCTGAAGCTTTCTTT
V gene: TRBV6-5
D gene: -
J gene: TRBJ1-1
clone size: few

CDR3 protein: CASSQVSSGLNTGELFF
CDR3 DNA: TGTGCCAGCAGCCAAGTTTCGAGCGGGTTGAACACCGGGGAGCTGTTTTTT
V gene: TRBV3-1
D gene: -
J gene: TRBJ2-2
clone size: -

CDR3 protein: CSATSPSSYNEQFF
CDR3 DNA: TGCAGTGCGACTAGCCCGAGCTCCTACAATGAGCAGTTCTTC
V gene: TRBV20-1
D gene: TRBD2
J gene: TRBJ2-1
clone size: many

CDR3 protein: CASSLLAGELFF
CDR3 DNA: TGTGCCAGCAGTTTATTGGCCGGGGAGCTGTTTTTT
V gene: TRBV27
D gene: -
J gene: TRBJ2-2
clone size: many

CDR3 protein: CASSLARVTGELFF
CDR3 DNA: TGTGCCAGCAGCTTAGCTAGGGTCACCGGGGAGCTGTTTTTT
V gene: TRBV7-2
D gene: -
J gene: TRBJ2-2
clone size: many

CDR3 protein: CASSRHRDHPYNEQFF
CDR3 DNA: TGCGCCAGCAGCCGCCACCGGGACCACCCCTACAATGAGCAGTTCTTC
V gene: TRBV4-3
D gene: -
J gene: TRBJ2-1
clone size: -

CDR3 protein: CASSQDLAGLNTEAFF
CDR3 DNA: TGTGCCAGCAGCCAAGACCTTGCAGGGCTAAACACTGAAGCTTTCTTT
V gene: TRBV3-1
D gene: -
J gene: TRBJ1-1
clone size: many

CDR3 protein: CASSESPGQGPLNTEAFF
CDR3 DNA: TGCGCCAGCAGCGAAAGTCCGGGACAGGGTCCCTTGAACACTGAAGCTTTCTTT
V gene: TRBV4-1
D gene: TRBD1
J gene: TRBJ1-1
clone size: many

CDR3 protein: CAWSPGTGYEQYF
CDR3 DNA: TGTGCCTGGAGTCCCGGGACTGGATACGAGCAGTACTTC
V gene: TRBV30
D gene: -
J gene: TRBJ2-7
clone size: few

CDR3 protein: CASSQVGRNEQFF
CDR3 DNA: TGCGCCAGCAGCCAAGTAGGGCGGAATGAGCAGTTCTTC
V gene: TRBV4-1
D gene: -
J gene: TRBJ2-1
clone size: many

CDR3 protein: CASSVGDGTGGGEQFF
CDR3 DNA: TGTGCCAGCAGCGTAGGAGATGGTACAGGGGGAGGTGAGCAGTTCTTC
V gene: TRBV9
D gene: TRBD1
J gene: TRBJ2-1
clone size: many

CDR3 protein: CASSEFSGLAGDTQYF
CDR3 DNA: TGCGCCAGCAGTGAATTCTCTGGGCTAGCGGGAGATACGCAGTATTTT
V gene: TRBV10-2
D gene: TRBD2
J gene: TRBJ2-3
clone size: many

CDR3 protein: CASSYLREGQTEQFF
CDR3 DNA: TGTGCCAGCAGTTATTTGAGGGAGGGCCAGACTGAGCAGTTCTTC
V gene: TRBV6-2/TRBV6-3
D gene: TRBD2
J gene: TRBJ2-1
clone size: -

CDR3 protein: CASWGLIRASYEQYF
CDR3 DNA: TGCGCCAGCTGGGGACTAATTAGGGCCTCCTACGAGCAGTACTTC
V gene: TRBV10-2
D gene: TRBD2
J gene: TRBJ2-7
clone size: many

CDR3 protein: CASSQVLDIAYEQYF
CDR3 DNA: TGCGCCAGCAGCCAAGTTTTGGACATCGCCTACGAGCAGTACTTC
V gene: TRBV4-1
D gene: -
J gene: TRBJ2-7
clone size: -